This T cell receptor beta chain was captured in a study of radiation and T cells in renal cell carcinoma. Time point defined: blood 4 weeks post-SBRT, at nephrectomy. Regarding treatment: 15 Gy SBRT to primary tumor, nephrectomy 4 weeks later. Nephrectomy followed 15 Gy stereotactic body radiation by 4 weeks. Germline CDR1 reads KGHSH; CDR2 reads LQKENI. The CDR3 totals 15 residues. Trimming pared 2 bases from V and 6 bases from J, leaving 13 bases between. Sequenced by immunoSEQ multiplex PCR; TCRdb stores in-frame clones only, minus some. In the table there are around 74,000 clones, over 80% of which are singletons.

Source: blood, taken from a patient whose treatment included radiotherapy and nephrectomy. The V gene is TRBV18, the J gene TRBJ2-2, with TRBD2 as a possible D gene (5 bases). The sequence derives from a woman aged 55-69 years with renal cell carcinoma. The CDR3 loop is CASSPRRSRAGELFF. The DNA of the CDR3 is TGTGCCAGCTCACCAAGACGGTCGCGGGCCGGGGAGCTGTTTTTT.